This T cell receptor beta chain was sequenced for a study of T cells in localized non-small cell lung cancer. The protocol was immunoSEQ multiplex PCR, while the TCRdb copy is restricted to in-frame clones and leaves out a portion. The sample shows more than 45,000 clones, approximately 90% of them seen only once. In the case of this clone: Its cognate antigen is unknown.

Regarding the study as a whole: The appearance of a median around 57 of the top 100 tumor clones was seen in adjacent lung.

Germline assignment: CDR1 SGHNT and CDR2 YYREEE (reference sequence). This CDR3 spans 16 amino acids. Trimming removed 2 bases from V and 0 bases from J; junction bases left unmatched: 7. The rearrangement joins TRBV5-4 to TRBJ1-1; TRBD1 matches 7 bases. The sample consisted of PBMCs, taken before any cancer treatment. The receptor's source is a man aged 35-69 years with stage II lung adenocarcinoma. The CDR3 sequence: CASSFGRGSMNTEAFF. For the CDR3, the DNA is TGTGCCAGCAGCTTTGGCAGGGGGTCAATGAACACTGAAGCTTTCTTT.